The present TCR beta chain was sequenced within a study of molecular identifiers for immune sequencing clone quantification. The study, taken as a whole, reports: Highly expanded clone sizes could end up underestimated if a barcode were shared by identical TCR molecules.

This clonotype was detected only a few times. The antigen is not known. Per the germline V gene, CDR1 is KGHDR and CDR2 is SFDVKD. The J segment lost 1 base and the V segment lost 3 bases, leaving 3 bases of the junction unmatched. CDR3 length equals 15 residues. Naive CD8 T cell sorting was performed on the CD8+CD4-CCR7+CD45RA+ phenotype. TCRdb called the PCR reads again in MiXCR, with one record for every CDR3 protein. The repertoire holds nearly 650,000 distinct CDR3 sequences, over 25% seen once, with about 0.81% in the top ten. The clonotype originates from a human donor in good health. Some libraries in this study had Jurkat cell RNA spiked in. This chain connects TRBV24-1 to TRBJ2-3, with TRBD1 identical over 7 bases. The sample was naive CD8+ T cells from blood, with Jurkat cell RNA spiked in. Subset: FACS-sorted CD8+CD4-CCR7+CD45RA+ naive T cells. CDR3 sequence reads: CATSDLGTGTDTQYF. The CDR3 DNA follows: TGTGCCACCAGTGATCTGGGGACAGGCACAGATACGCAGTATTTT.